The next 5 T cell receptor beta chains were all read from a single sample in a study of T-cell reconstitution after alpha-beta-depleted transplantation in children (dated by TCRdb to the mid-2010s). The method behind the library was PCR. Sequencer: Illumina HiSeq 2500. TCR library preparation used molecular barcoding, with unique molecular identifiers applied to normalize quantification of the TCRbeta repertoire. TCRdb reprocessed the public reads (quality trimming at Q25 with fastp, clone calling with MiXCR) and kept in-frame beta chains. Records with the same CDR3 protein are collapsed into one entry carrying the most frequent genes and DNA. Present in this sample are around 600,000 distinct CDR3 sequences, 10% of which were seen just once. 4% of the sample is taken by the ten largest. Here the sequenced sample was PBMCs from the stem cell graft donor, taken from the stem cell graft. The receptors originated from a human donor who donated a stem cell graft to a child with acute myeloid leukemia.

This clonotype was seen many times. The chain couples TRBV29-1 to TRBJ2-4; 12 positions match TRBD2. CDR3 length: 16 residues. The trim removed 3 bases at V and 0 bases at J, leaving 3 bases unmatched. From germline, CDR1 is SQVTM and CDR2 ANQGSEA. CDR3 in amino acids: CSVEGTSGLAKNIQYF. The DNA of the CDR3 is TGCAGCGTTGAGGGGACTAGCGGGTTAGCCAAAAACATTCAGTACTTC.

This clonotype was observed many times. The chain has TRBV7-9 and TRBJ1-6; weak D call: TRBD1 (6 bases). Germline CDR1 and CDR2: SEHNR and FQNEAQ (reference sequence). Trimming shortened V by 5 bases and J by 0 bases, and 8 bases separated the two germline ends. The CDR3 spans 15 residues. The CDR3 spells CASSTTGSYNSPLHF. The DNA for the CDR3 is TGTGCCAGCAGCACGACAGGCTCCTATAATTCACCCCTCCACTTT.

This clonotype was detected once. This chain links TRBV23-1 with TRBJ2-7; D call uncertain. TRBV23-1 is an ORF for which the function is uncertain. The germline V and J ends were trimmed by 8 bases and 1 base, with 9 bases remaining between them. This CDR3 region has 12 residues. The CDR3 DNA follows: TGCGCCAGCTGCATTGGATCCTACGAGCAGTACTTC. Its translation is CASCIGSYEQYF.

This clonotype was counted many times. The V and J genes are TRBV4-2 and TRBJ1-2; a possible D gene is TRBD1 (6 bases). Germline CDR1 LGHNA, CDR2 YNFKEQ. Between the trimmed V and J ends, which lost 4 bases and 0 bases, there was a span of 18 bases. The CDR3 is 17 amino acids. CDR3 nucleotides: TGTGCCAGCAGCCGACGGAGGAGGGGGACAACTAACTATGGCTACACCTTC. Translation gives CASSRRRRGTTNYGYTF.

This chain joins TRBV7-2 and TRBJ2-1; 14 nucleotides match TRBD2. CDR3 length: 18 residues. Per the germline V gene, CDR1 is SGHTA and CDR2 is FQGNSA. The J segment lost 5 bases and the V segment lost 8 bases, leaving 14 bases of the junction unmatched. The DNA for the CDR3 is TGTGCCAGCCGACGAAGGGGGACTAGCGGGAGATTCGACAATGAGCAGTTCTTC. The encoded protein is CASRRRGTSGRFDNEQFF.